This T cell receptor (beta chain) was sequenced in a study of cytomegalovirus exposure and HLA in healthy donors. Germline lookup yields CDR1 SNHLY and CDR2 FYNNEI. V trimming: 8 bases; J trimming: 1 base; junction bases outside the gene matches: 4. The length of the CDR3 is 13 residues. This table comes from immunoSEQ multiplex PCR, and its TCRdb copy is limited to in-frame clones, with some not included. This sample has roughly 120,000 clones; 85% to 90% occur once, and the top ten carry around 1.9%. The V call is TRBV2, the J call TRBJ1-1; 7 nucleotides match TRBD1. The sample was PBMCs. This TCR was sampled from a woman in her thirties in good health and CMV-seronegative. CDR3 DNA sequence: TGTGCCAGCCAGGGACAGCCGAACACTGAAGCTTTCTTT. Its protein is CASQGQPNTEAFF. Together with reference TRBV2 and TRBJ1-1, the CDR3 gives the full variable domain: EPEVTQTPSHQVTQMGQEVILRCVPISNHLYFYWYRQILGQKVEFLVSFYNNEISEKSEIFDDQFSVERPDGSNFTLKIRSTKLEDSAMYFCASQGQPNTEAFFGQGTRLTVV.